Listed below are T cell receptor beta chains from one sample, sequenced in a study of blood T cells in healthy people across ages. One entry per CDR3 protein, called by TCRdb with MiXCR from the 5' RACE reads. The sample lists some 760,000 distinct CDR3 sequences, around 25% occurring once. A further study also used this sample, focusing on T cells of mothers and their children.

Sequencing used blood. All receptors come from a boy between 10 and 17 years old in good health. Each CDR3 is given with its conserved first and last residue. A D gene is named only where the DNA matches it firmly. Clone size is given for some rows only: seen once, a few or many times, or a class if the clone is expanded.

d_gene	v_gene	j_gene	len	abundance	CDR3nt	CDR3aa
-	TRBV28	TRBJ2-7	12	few	TGTGCCAGCAGTAAAGACAGTTCCGAGCAGTACTTC	CASSKDSSEQYF
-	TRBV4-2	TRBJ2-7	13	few	TGTGCCAGCAGCCAAGAGGTGGTCTACGAGCAGTACTTC	CASSQEVVYEQYF
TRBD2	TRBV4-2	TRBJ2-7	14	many	TGTGCCAGCAGCCCGACTAGCGGGGCCTACGAGCAGTACTTC	CASSPTSGAYEQYF
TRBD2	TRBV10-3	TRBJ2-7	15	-	TGTGCCATCAGTGACTCTCGACTAGCGGGCTACGAGCAGTACTTC	CAISDSRLAGYEQYF
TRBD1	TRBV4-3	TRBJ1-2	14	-	TGCGCCAGCAGCCTAACACAGGGGGGCAATGGCTACACCTTC	CASSLTQGGNGYTF
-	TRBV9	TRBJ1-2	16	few	TGTGCCAGCAGCGCGGGTCCAGGGGTGACGGCCTATGGCTACACCTTC	CASSAGPGVTAYGYTF
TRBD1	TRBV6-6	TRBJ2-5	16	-	TGTGCCAGCAGTTACGAAGGACAGGGTGTTCGAGAGACCCAGTACTTC	CASSYEGQGVRETQYF
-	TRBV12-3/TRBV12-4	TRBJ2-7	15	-	TGTGCCAGCAGTTTAGGAGCAGGGTCAGGCTACGAGCAGTACTTC	CASSLGAGSGYEQYF
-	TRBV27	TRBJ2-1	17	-	TGTGCCAGCAGTTTATCCGGATCTCATCCTTCCTACAATGAGCAGTTCTTC	CASSLSGSHPSYNEQFF
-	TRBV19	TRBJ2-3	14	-	TGTGCCAGTCGTCAGCCAGGGGATTCAGATACGCAGTATTTT	CASRQPGDSDTQYF
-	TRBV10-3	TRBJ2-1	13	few	TGTGCCACCAGTGTCACAGGAACCGATGAGCAGTTCTTC	CATSVTGTDEQFF
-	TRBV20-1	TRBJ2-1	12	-	TGCAGTGCTCAGGGGCAGGGAAATGAGCAGTTCTTC	CSAQGQGNEQFF
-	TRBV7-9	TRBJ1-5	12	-	TGTGCCAGTACCAGAGAAAATCAGCCCCAGCATTTT	CASTRENQPQHF
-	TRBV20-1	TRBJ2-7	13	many	TGCAGTGCTAGAGGGTACAGGGACTACGAGCAGTACTTC	CSARGYRDYEQYF
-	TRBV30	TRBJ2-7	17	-	TGTGCCTGGAGTGTATTGAACAGGATAACCATAAACTACGAGCAGTACTTC	CAWSVLNRITINYEQYF
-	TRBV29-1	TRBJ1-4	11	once	TGCAGCGTTACGGATCATGAAAAACTGTTTTTT	CSVTDHEKLFF
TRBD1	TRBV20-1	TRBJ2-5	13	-	TGCAGTGCTGCCGGACAGGGCGAGGGGACCCAGTACTTC	CSAAGQGEGTQYF
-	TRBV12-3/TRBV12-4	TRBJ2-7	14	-	TGTGCCAGCAGTTCCTCCGGGAACCCCTACGAGCAGTACTTC	CASSSSGNPYEQYF
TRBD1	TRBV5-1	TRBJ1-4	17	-	TGCGCCAGCAGCTTGACCCGGACAGGGGGCTTAGATGAAAAACTGTTTTTT	CASSLTRTGGLDEKLFF
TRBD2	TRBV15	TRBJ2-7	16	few	TGTGCCACCAGCAGCTACATAGCGGGAGGTCCCTACGAGCAGTACTTC	CATSSYIAGGPYEQYF
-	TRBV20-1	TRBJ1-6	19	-	TGCAGTGCTAGAGAGTTCCGAAGGGGAACAGGGAAGGCTGAATCACCCCTCCACTTT	CSAREFRRGTGKAESPLHF
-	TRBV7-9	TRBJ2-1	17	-	TGTGCCAGCAGCTACCAACGACAGGGAGGGCTCTACAATGAGCAGTTCTTC	CASSYQRQGGLYNEQFF
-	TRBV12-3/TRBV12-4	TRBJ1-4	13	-	TGTGCCAGCAGTTGGGGGAAAAATGAAAAACTGTTTTTT	CASSWGKNEKLFF
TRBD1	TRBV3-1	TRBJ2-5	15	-	TGTGCCAGCAGCCGGACAGGGACGTTCGGAGAGACCCAGTACTTC	CASSRTGTFGETQYF
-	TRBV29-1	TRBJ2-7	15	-	TGCAGCGTGGTTAACGACAATGTGGCCTTCTACGAGCAGTACTTC	CSVVNDNVAFYEQYF
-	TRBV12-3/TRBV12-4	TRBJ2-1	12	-	TGTGCCAGCAGTTTAATATTTGCTGAGCAGTTCTTC	CASSLIFAEQFF
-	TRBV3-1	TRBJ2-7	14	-	TGTGCCAGCAGCCACCTGGGAGCAACCTACGAGCAGTACTTC	CASSHLGATYEQYF
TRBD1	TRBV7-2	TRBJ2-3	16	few	TGTGCCAGCAGCTTAGCGTCGACAGGGGATCAAGATACGCAGTATTTT	CASSLASTGDQDTQYF
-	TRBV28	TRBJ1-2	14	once	TGTGCCAGCAGCCGAAATACAGGAGCTCGGGGCTACACCTTC	CASSRNTGARGYTF
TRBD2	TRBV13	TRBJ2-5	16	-	TGTGCCAGCAGCCGGTCGGGACTAGCGGGGCAAGAGACCCAGTACTTC	CASSRSGLAGQETQYF
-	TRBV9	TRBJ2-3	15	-	TGTGCCAGCGCTATACCGGCGGATTACACAGATACGCAGTATTTT	CASAIPADYTDTQYF
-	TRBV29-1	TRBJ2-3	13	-	TGCAGCGTTGTTGGACAGAACACAGATACGCAGTATTTT	CSVVGQNTDTQYF
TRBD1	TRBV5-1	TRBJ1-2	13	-	TGCGCCAGCGGTACAGGGGGCAACTATGGCTACACCTTC	CASGTGGNYGYTF
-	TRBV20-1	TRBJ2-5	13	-	TGCAGTGCCCAATCCGGGCGCCAAGAGACCCAGTACTTC	CSAQSGRQETQYF
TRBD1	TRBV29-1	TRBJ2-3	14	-	TGCAGCATACAGGGGGAGTTACCTAGAGATACGCAGTATTTT	CSIQGELPRDTQYF
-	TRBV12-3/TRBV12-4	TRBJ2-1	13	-	TGTGCCAGCAGTTGGGAAGTCGCGAATGAGCAGTTCTTC	CASSWEVANEQFF
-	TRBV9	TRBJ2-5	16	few	TGTGCCAGCAGCCGTCCGGGGGCGCTAGGGGTGGAGACCCAGTACTTC	CASSRPGALGVETQYF
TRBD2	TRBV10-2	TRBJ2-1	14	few	TGCGCCAGCAGTGATAGCGGGGCGTACAATGAGCAGTTCTTC	CASSDSGAYNEQFF
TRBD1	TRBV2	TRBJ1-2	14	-	TGTGCCGCACGGAAGGACAGGGGGAATAATGGCTACACCTTC	CAARKDRGNNGYTF
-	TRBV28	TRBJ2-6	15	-	TGTGCCAGCAGTCCTGAATGGGGTGGGGCCAACGTCCTGACTTTC	CASSPEWGGANVLTF
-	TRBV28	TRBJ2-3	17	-	TGTGCCAGCAGACCCAATTATCTGGCGGGGTCGGCAGATACGCAGTATTTT	CASRPNYLAGSADTQYF
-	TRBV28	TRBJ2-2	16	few	TGTGCCAGCAGTTTATCGCCCGGAACGAACACCGGGGAGCTGTTTTTT	CASSLSPGTNTGELFF
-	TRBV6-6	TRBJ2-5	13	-	TGTGCCAGCGAAAGCGCAGGGAAAGAGACCCAGTACTTC	CASESAGKETQYF
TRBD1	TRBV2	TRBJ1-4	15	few	TGTGCCAGCAGTGACCCGGCAGGGGGTAATGAAAAACTGTCTTTT	CASSDPAGGNEKLSF
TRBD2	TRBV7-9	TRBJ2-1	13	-	TGTGCCAGCAGCCCGGCGGCAGCGGGGGAGCAGTTCTTC	CASSPAAAGEQFF
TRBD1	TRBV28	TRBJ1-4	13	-	TGTGCCAGCAGTTTGACGACAGGGATGAAACTGTTTTTT	CASSLTTGMKLFF
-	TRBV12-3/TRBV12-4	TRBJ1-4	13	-	TGTGCCAGCACCGAGACGATTAATGAAAAACTGTTTTTT	CASTETINEKLFF
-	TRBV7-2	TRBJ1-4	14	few	TGTGCCAGCAGCTTACTGACCACTAATGAAAAACTGTTTTTT	CASSLLTTNEKLFF
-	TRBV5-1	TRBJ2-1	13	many	TGCGCCAGCAGTAGGGACGCCAACAATGAGCAGTTCTTC	CASSRDANNEQFF
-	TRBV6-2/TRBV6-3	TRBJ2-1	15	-	TGTGCCAGCAGCCCTCTCCTCAGCTCCTACAATGAGCAGTTCTTC	CASSPLLSSYNEQFF
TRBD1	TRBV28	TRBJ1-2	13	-	TGTGCCAGCAGTGGAGACAGGGGGCTCGGCTACACCTTC	CASSGDRGLGYTF
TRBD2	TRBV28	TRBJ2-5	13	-	TGTGCCAGCAGTTTCGGGAGGGCAGAGACCCAGTACTTC	CASSFGRAETQYF
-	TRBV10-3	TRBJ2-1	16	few	TGTGCCATCAGTGAAGGCCCGACACATACCTACAATGAGCAGTTCTTC	CAISEGPTHTYNEQFF
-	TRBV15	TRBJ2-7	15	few	TGTGCCACCAGCAGAGATTGGGATCACAGGGCCGAGCAGTACTTC	CATSRDWDHRAEQYF
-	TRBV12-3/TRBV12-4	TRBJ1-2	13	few	TGTGCCAGCAGTTTAGTCGAGGCGCATGGCTACACCTTC	CASSLVEAHGYTF
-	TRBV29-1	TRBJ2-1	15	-	TGCAGCGTTGAAGGAAGAGGGTTTACCTACAATGAGCAGTTCTTC	CSVEGRGFTYNEQFF
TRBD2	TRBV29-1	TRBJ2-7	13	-	TGCAGCGTTGAGTGGACGGGGGGGTACGAGCAGTACTTC	CSVEWTGGYEQYF
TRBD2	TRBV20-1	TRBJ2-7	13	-	TGCAGTGCTAGAGGTCTAGCGGGAGACGAGCAGTACTTC	CSARGLAGDEQYF
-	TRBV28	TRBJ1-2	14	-	TGTGCCAGCAGTCCACCCCAGGCAGGTCATGGCTACACCTTC	CASSPPQAGHGYTF
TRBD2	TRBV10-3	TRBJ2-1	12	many	TGTGCCATCAGTGAGTCCCGACTAGCTTTGCTCTTC	CAISESRLALLF